The subject of this entry is one T cell receptor beta chain. Its antigen remains unidentified. The data derive from a study of T cells after yellow fever vaccination. General study points: The CD4 and CD8 compartments had a small share of their clonotypes in common. Abundant clonotypes (contaminants from the bulk population) could be present in FACS-sorted repertoires.

One entry per CDR3 protein, called by TCRdb with MiXCR from the 5' RACE reads. Here the sample spans about 53,000 distinct CDR3 sequences, more than 5.5% being singletons. This CDR3 has 19 amino acids. Germline CDR1 and CDR2: SNHLY and FYNNEI. V was shortened by 11 bases and J by 2 bases, with 31 bases between the two germline ends. This sequence was found in a man aged 18 to 30 who received the YFV17D yellow fever vaccine. This specimen consisted of CD8+ T cells sorted from PBMCs, obtained on the day of the first yellow fever vaccination. V and J are TRBV2 and TRBJ1-5, with D maybe TRBD1 (6 bases). The CDR3: CAFSTGGREGSYGNQPQHF. CDR3 nucleotides: TGTGCCTTCTCCACCGGGGGCCGGGAGGGGAGTTACGGCAATCAGCCCCAGCATTTT.